A single sample is the source of the 7 T cell receptor beta chains below, sequenced in a study of T cell repertoires in cytomegalovirus infection. Their cognate antigens are unknown. One entry per CDR3 protein results from TCRdb running MiXCR on the reads. Of fewer than 850,000 distinct CDR3 sequences in the sample, under 35% were seen once. This material consisted of cultured CD8+ T cells from PBMCs, taken from culture after CMV antigen stimulation. All receptors come from a human donor in good health (CMV status not recorded). Some clones in this sample may be carry-over from other donors' samples.

This sequence joins TRBV28 and TRBJ1-2; D is possibly TRBD1 (6 bases). The CDR3 is made up of 12 amino acids. Germline assignment: CDR1 MDHEN and CDR2 SYDVKM. CDR3 residues: CATVGGIYGYTF. The CDR3 DNA is TGTGCGACCGTCGGGGGCATCTATGGCTACACCTTC.

This clonotype has only a few counts. This chain connects TRBV7-2 to TRBJ2-1; D is perhaps TRBD1 or TRBD2 (6 bases each). There are 16 residues in the CDR3. The germline V and J ends were trimmed by 5 bases and 4 bases, with 18 bases remaining between them. From germline, CDR1 is SGHTA and CDR2 FQGNSA. In DNA form, the CDR3 reads TGTGCCAGCAGCGCTACGGGGGCCGCGGGGTACAATGAGCAGTTCTTC. Amino acid sequence: CASSATGAAGYNEQFF.

The rearrangement uses TRBV12-3 or TRBV12-4 and TRBJ1-1, with TRBD1 as a possible D gene (5 bases). The CDR3 length is 14 residues. Trimming left V 5 bases short and J 0 bases short, with 10 bases between. The CDR3 coding sequence is TGTGCCAGCAGTCGGGGACGGCTGAACACTGAAGCTTTCTTT. It encodes CASSRGRLNTEAFF.

This clonotype was detected many times. The chain employs TRBV7-8 and TRBJ2-7; TRBD2 aligns across 8 bases. CDR3 size: 14 residues. Germline lookup yields CDR1 SGHVS and CDR2 FQNEAQ. V gave up 3 bases and J gave up 2 bases; unmatched junction bases: 3. CDR3 residues: CASSFPGGTYEQYF. In DNA form, the CDR3 reads TGTGCCAGCAGCTTCCCGGGGGGGACCTACGAGCAGTACTTC.

The chain's CDR3 is CTSSARQGVDYGYTF. The CDR3 region has the DNA TGTACCAGCAGCGCTCGACAGGGAGTCGACTATGGCTACACCTTC. The chain links TRBV7-2 to TRBJ1-2, with TRBD1 identical over 7 bases. Trimming took 5 bases from V and 3 from J; bases not matched to a gene: 9. Per germline, CDR1 SGHTA and CDR2 FQGNSA. The CDR3 loop spans 15 amino acids.

The rearrangement joins TRBV7-6 to TRBJ1-6; 7 bases agree with TRBD1. Germline CDR1 and CDR2: SGHVS and FNYEAQ. J lost 8 bases, V lost 4 bases, and 11 bases had no gene match. CDR3 length: 16 amino acids. The CDR3 coding sequence is TGTGCCAGCAGCTCAACTACAGGGGTTAGGGATTCACCCCTCCACTTT. Its translation: CASSSTTGVRDSPLHF.

This chain joins TRBV25-1 and TRBJ2-1; 8 bases agree with TRBD1. V was clipped by 10 bases and J by 5 bases; unmatched bases: 7. The germline CDR1 and CDR2 sequences are MGHDK and SYGVNS. CDR3 length equals 13 residues. In DNA, the CDR3 is TGTGCCACCGACCAGGGGGCGGACAATGAGCAGTTCTTC. It translates to CATDQGADNEQFF.